Given below is one T cell receptor (beta chain) in context. This specimen comes from a study of early T cells in non-severe SARS-CoV-2 infection. MiXCR, run by TCRdb on the 5' RACE reads, gives a single entry per CDR3 protein. This repertoire shows 70,000 or so distinct CDR3 sequences, approximately 11% found once; its top ten account for 6.4%. The CDR3 covers 11 residues. With 6 bases removed from V and 7 bases from J, the gap between germline ends came to 7 bases. Germline CDR1 reads SGHAT; CDR2 reads FQNNGV. This chain joins TRBV11-2 and TRBJ2-1; D is undetermined. The source is an adult who was a healthcare worker with PCR-confirmed SARS-CoV-2 infection or an uninfected control (not recorded which). The sequenced sample consisted of whole blood. The CDR3 DNA reads as TGTGCCAGCAGGATTTTAAATGAGCAGTTCTTC. This codes for CASRILNEQFF.